This TCR beta chain was profiled in a study of blood T cell repertoires in COVID-19 (TCRdb year 2020). At the level of the whole study: Samples covering the acute and convalescent phases of COVID-19 were provided by collaborators in the United States, Italy and Spain. The prospective study material was composed of cDNA or gDNA derived from T cells, B-cell-depleted T cells, or PBMCs. Subjects who had been exposed to COVID-19, were actively infected with it, or had recovered from it provided the deeply sampled blood TCRbeta repertoires that made up the dataset. A freely available public database, intended as a resource for researchers studying the immune response to SARS-CoV-2, is where the repertoires were released. Samples came from the ongoing ImmuneRACE study (first 160 participants) plus 1,254 subjects from 6 global collaborators. Nearly every sample came with metadata listing a de-identified subject ID, COVID-19 status, age in years and sex. HLA class I and class II types, where available, came from metadata supplied by the sample provider rather than from assay-based typing.

What the work shows at the level of the full study, not this receptor alone: The quantity of clinical and demographic metadata differed by source and by participant and was supplied without curation.

With regard to this clone: What antigen it recognizes has not been identified. No much larger clonotype is one base removed from it; base qualities were not supplied.

TCRbeta CDR3 regions were amplified from genomic DNA by means of the immunoSEQ Assay, a bias-controlled multiplex PCR. The authors' analysis ran thus. The number of nucleated cells in each sample was estimated from the amplification of reference gene primers within the assay. To quantify the absolute abundance of each unique TCRbeta CDR3 rearrangement, sequence reads were collapsed and filtered. For each sample, productive Simpson clonality was calculated by taking the square root of Simpson's diversity index across productive rearrangements. TCRdb stores this immuneACCESS table with in-frame sequences only. Part of the clones is absent; in the studies checked, under half of the shortfall reflects unresolved V genes, and no reason is known for the rest. For V, J and clone size, that table is used; D and trimming come from the DNA. This sample is represented by 100,000 or so clones; more than 80% of them were singletons. The ten largest clones capture about 30% of the sample.

The collaborating institutions used their own protocols to collect whole blood in K2EDTA tubes. For TCRbeta analysis, collaborators shipped samples in one of three forms: frozen whole blood, isolated PBMCs, or DNA extracted from either of those sample types. Trimming costs V 2 bases and J 3 bases, and their ends lie 22 bases apart. The CDR3, cysteine through phenylalanine, is 18 amino acids long. The only DNA kept is the CDR3, 54 bases in frame from the first base. From a lookup of the germline V gene, CDR1 and CDR2 are MDHEN and SYDVKM. The sequence is built from TRBV28 and TRBJ1-2; matching of 6 bases hints at TRBD1 as the D gene. This receptor was identified in a woman of 80 years or more with acute or convalescent COVID-19. Sequenced sample: peripheral blood. The sequenced DNA: TGTGCCAGCAGTTTAGTCGCCCAGGACAGCTCGACGGACTATGGCTACACCTTC. It specifies CASSLVAQDSSTDYGYTF.